Following are 6 T cell receptor beta chains from one sample sequenced in a study of blood T cell repertoires in COVID-19. Here immunoSEQ multiplex PCR was the method, and the copy in TCRdb shows in-frame clones only, minus some. The table records about 120,000 clones, 70% to 90% of them present only once. Input material: peripheral blood. The receptors come from a woman in her forties or fifties with acute or convalescent COVID-19.

The rearrangement uses TRBV6-6 and TRBJ2-5; the D gene is possibly TRBD1 (6 bases). The germline V gene encodes CDR1 MNHNY and CDR2 SVGAGI (reference sequence). The CDR3 covers 12 residues. Trimming removed 7 bases from V and 4 bases from J, with 10 bases in between. The CDR3 DNA sequence: TGTGCCAGCAAGGTGGGGGCAGAGACCCAGTACTTC. Its translation is CASKVGAETQYF.

The chain is built from TRBV11-1 and TRBJ2-7, with 9 positions matching TRBD1. This CDR3 region has 13 residues. J was trimmed by 6 bases and V by 1 base; bases with no gene match: 1. Germline CDR1 and CDR2: SGHAT and FQDESV (reference sequence). The CDR3 here is CASSLGTGAEQYF. DNA of the CDR3: TGTGCCAGCAGCTTAGGGACAGGGGCCGAGCAGTACTTC.

This chain joins TRBV18 and TRBJ1-1; 9 nucleotides line up with TRBD1. The germline CDR1 and CDR2 sequences are KGHSH and LQKENI. The CDR3 contains 16 residues. V lost 2 bases and J lost 4; bases outside the gene matches: 8. The CDR3 spells CASSPNRDRVSTEAFF. The CDR3 region has the DNA TGTGCCAGCTCACCAAACCGGGACAGGGTTTCCACTGAAGCTTTCTTT.

This chain joins TRBV6-1 and TRBJ1-6, with D unclear. CDR3 length: 18 residues. Germline values: CDR1 MNHNS, CDR2 SASEGT. V was cut by 4 bases and J by 1 base, with 17 bases left in between. CDR3 protein: CASSGLRNFESYNSPLHF. In DNA, the CDR3 is TGTGCCAGCAGTGGTCTCAGGAATTTTGAGTCCTATAATTCACCCCTCCACTTT.

The chain links TRBV2 to TRBJ1-1; 8 positions agree with TRBD1. Germline V gene data show CDR1 as SNHLY and CDR2 as FYNNEI. This CDR3 spans 13 amino acids. J lost 4 bases, V lost 8 bases, and 6 bases had no gene match. The CDR3 region is CASGAGGLTEAFF. Here the CDR3 DNA reads TGTGCCAGCGGAGCAGGGGGCCTCACTGAAGCTTTCTTT. Together with reference TRBV2 and TRBJ1-1, the CDR3 gives the full variable domain: EPEVTQTPSHQVTQMGQEVILRCVPISNHLYFYWYRQILGQKVEFLVSFYNNEISEKSEIFDDQFSVERPDGSNFTLKIRSTKLEDSAMYFCASGAGGLTEAFFGQGTRLTVV.

This chain connects TRBV18 to TRBJ2-7; TRBD1 aligns across 7 bases. This CDR3 is built from 13 residues. With 4 bases clipped from V and 6 bases from J, the junction kept 6 bases outside the gene matches. Germline assignment: CDR1 KGHSH and CDR2 LQKENI. CDR3 in amino acids: CASSQTGAGEQYF. In DNA, the CDR3 is TGTGCCAGCTCACAAACAGGGGCCGGCGAGCAGTACTTC. Supplemented by reference TRBV18 and TRBJ2-7, the full variable domain reads NAGVMQNPRHLVRRRGQEARLRCSPMKGHSHVYWYRQLPEEGLKFMVYLQKENIIDESGMPKERFSAEFPKEGPSILRIQQVVRGDSAAYFCASSQTGAGEQYFGPGTRLTVT.